Listed here are 14 T cell receptor beta chains from one sample, sequenced in a study of blood T cells in healthy people across ages. Alongside a J-beta primer mix, a sample-barcoded 5' primer served in a second PCR lasting about 6 to 11 cycles. MiXCR was run by TCRdb on the 5' RACE reads, yielding one entry per CDR3 protein. This table holds over a million distinct CDR3 sequences, about 42% found once. The source material was blood. These receptors originate from a young woman in good health.

The chain employs TRBV12-3 or TRBV12-4 and TRBJ1-4, with D perhaps matching TRBD1 (5 bases). This CDR3 has 15 residues. V was cut by 6 bases and J by 7 bases, with 18 bases left in between. In DNA, the CDR3 is TGTGCCAGCAGCCCCCGACAGACAGCGGGTGAAAAACTGTTTTTT. Translated, it gives CASSPRQTAGEKLFF.

This rearrangement joins TRBV6-2 or TRBV6-3 to TRBJ1-2, with D tentatively TRBD1 (5 bases). This CDR3 contains 14 residues. V lost 2 bases to trimming and J lost 2 bases, with 9 bases between them. Germline CDR1 is MNHEY and CDR2 is SVGEGT. In nucleotides, the CDR3 is TGTGCCAGCAGTTACCCGACAGAGAACTATGGCTACACCTTC. Its protein product is CASSYPTENYGYTF.

This clonotype was counted only a few times. V and J are TRBV10-3 and TRBJ1-5, with D unclear. V lost 11 bases and J 2 bases, leaving 7 bases between the germline ends. Per the germline V gene, CDR1 is ENHRY and CDR2 is SYGVKD. The CDR3 runs 11 residues. The CDR3 here is CAVEGNQPQHF. In DNA, the CDR3 is TGTGCCGTGGAAGGCAATCAGCCCCAGCATTTT.

The rearrangement links TRBV10-3 to TRBJ2-1, with TRBD2 matching 7 bases. Per germline, CDR1 ENHRY and CDR2 SYGVKD. This CDR3 is built from 15 residues. With 5 bases clipped from V and 7 bases from J, the junction kept 11 bases outside the gene matches. The CDR3 sequence is CAISHSGGSYNEQFF. The CDR3 DNA is TGTGCCATCAGTCACTCTGGCGGGAGTTATAATGAGCAGTTCTTC.

This clonotype was seen only a few times. This chain links TRBV29-1 with TRBJ2-5, with 7 bases matching TRBD1. The J call is uncertain, as TRBJ2-7 better fits the DNA end. Germline V CDR1 and CDR2: SQVTM, ANQGSEA. The CDR3 contains 13 residues. The chain's CDR3 is CSVLGRGRDEQYF. CDR3 nucleotides: TGCAGCGTTTTGGGCAGGGGGAGAGACGAGCAGTACTTC.

The V and J genes are TRBV4-3 and TRBJ2-5; 10 bases line up with TRBD1. V gave up 4 bases and J gave up 11 bases; unmatched junction bases: 13. CDR1 and CDR2 from the germline V gene are LGHNA and YSLEER. The CDR3 consists of 15 residues. The CDR3 DNA is TGCGCCAGCAGCCGAGGGACAGGGGATTACATGGGGCAGTACTTC. Encoded protein: CASSRGTGDYMGQYF.

This chain uses TRBV2 with TRBJ2-4, with a weak D call TRBD2 (5 bases). V lost 6 bases and J 0 bases, leaving 18 bases between the germline ends. This CDR3 spans 17 amino acids. Germline assignment: CDR1 SNHLY and CDR2 FYNNEI. The CDR3 is CASRGRGGGIAKNIQYF. The CDR3 nucleotides are TGTGCCAGCAGAGGAAGAGGAGGTGGGATAGCCAAAAACATTCAGTACTTC. The complete variable domain, with remaining parts taken from reference TRBV2 and TRBJ2-4, reads EPEVTQTPSHQVTQMGQEVILRCVPISNHLYFYWYRQILGQKVEFLVSFYNNEISEKSEIFDDQFSVERPDGSNFTLKIRSTKLEDSAMYFCASRGRGGGIAKNIQYFGAGTRLSVL.

This clonotype occurred a few times. The V gene is TRBV6-6, the J gene TRBJ1-2; D call uncertain. Germline V gene sequence: CDR1 MNHNY, CDR2 SVGAGI (reference sequence). This CDR3 has 12 residues. V lost 5 bases, J lost 0 bases, and 4 bases lay in between. CDR3 DNA sequence: TGTGCCAGCAGTAAAGCTAACTATGGCTACACCTTC. This codes for CASSKANYGYTF.

The gene calls are TRBV29-1 and TRBJ1-1; 8 bases map to TRBD1. Germline V CDR1 and CDR2: SQVTM, ANQGSEA. CDR3 length: 13 residues. The CDR3 coding sequence is TGCGGCGCGACAGGGGCAATGAACACTGAAGCTTTCTTT. This translates into CGATGAMNTEAFF. The full variable domain, with the rest looked up from reference TRBV29-1 and TRBJ1-1, is SAVISQKPSRDICQRGTSLTIQCQVDSQVTMMFWYRQQPGQSLTLIATANQGSEATYESGFVIDKFPISRPNLTFSTLTVSNMSPEDSSIYLCGATGAMNTEAFFGQGTRLTVV.

J is TRBJ2-1 and V is TRBV4-2; 7 positions match TRBD2. CDR1 is LGHNA and CDR2 is YNFKEQ in the germline V gene. The junction had 14 bases not matched to a gene; V was cut back by 0 bases and J by 9 bases. The CDR3 is made up of 17 amino acids. CDR3 DNA: TGTGCCAGCAGCCAAGAGGGGGGAGGGCTTTTTTCACGTGAGCAGTTCTTC. Protein sequence: CASSQEGGGLFSREQFF.

The chain uses TRBV6-6 and TRBJ2-7; D unresolved. The DNA matches TRBJ2-5 better at its end, which makes the J call doubtful. The CDR3 is 14 amino acids. In germline, CDR1 is MNHNY, CDR2 SVGAGI (reference sequence). This CDR3 reads CASRLRAPQETQYF. In DNA, the CDR3 is TGTGCCAGCAGACTCCGGGCCCCACAAGAGACCCAGTACTTC.

J is TRBJ2-4 and V is TRBV27, with TRBD2 identical over 11 bases. The V segment lost 5 bases and the J segment 7 bases; nucleotides outside the gene matches: 7. Germline CDR1 MNHEY, CDR2 SMNVEV (reference sequence). The CDR3 loop spans 15 amino acids. The CDR3 loop reads CASSRGTSGFNIQYF. The CDR3 region has the DNA TGTGCCAGCAGTCGTGGGACTAGCGGTTTCAACATTCAGTACTTC.

On this clonotype: One end of the junction varies from germline; a read error may be responsible. The J gene is TRBJ2-7, the V gene TRBV6-6; D is undetermined. Judging by the DNA end, TRBJ2-5 fits better; the J call may be wrong. CDR3 size: 13 residues. Germline values: CDR1 MNHNY, CDR2 SVGAGI (reference sequence). The CDR3 sequence: CAGSYSTGETQYF. CDR3 sequence (DNA): TGTGCCGGCAGTTACTCCACCGGTGAGACCCAGTACTTC.

The CDR3 region is CASSYSRDGYEKLFF. DNA of the CDR3: TGTGCCAGCAGTTACTCGAGGGACGGTTATGAAAAACTGTTTTTT. V usage is TRBV6-5 and J usage is TRBJ1-4; D possibly corresponds to TRBD1 (5 bases). This CDR3 is built from 15 residues. Germline-derived CDR1 and CDR2 are MNHEY and SVGAGI. V was clipped by 0 bases and J by 6 bases, with 11 bases between them.